The clone carrying this T cell receptor beta chain was recorded many times. What it binds is not known. The sequenced fragment ends 3 residues before the CDR3 boundary, so the rest is inferred from the germline J gene. Data came from immunoSEQ multiplex PCR; TCRdb stores just in-frame clones and leaves some out. This repertoire lists about 81,000 clones without singletons; 0.8% sits in the top ten. Both groups were predominantly of Caucasian heritage. The germline V gene encodes CDR1 GTSNPN and CDR2 SVGIG (reference sequence). The CDR3 covers 15 residues. The ends were cut back, 4 bases at V and 3 bases at J, with 18 bases in the middle. The sample belongs to a study of T cell clonality in common variable immunodeficiency. The study's findings and limits: Shared TCRbeta clones were fewer between CVID subjects than controls.

The sample consisted of peripheral blood mononuclear cells. The chain links TRBV30 to TRBJ1-2; tentative D call: TRBD1 (6 bases). The origin of this receptor is a person aged 18 to 75 in good health. The sequenced CDR3 bases are TGTGCCTGGACCCCTTATCAGGCAGGGGACTATGGC. This codes for CAWTPYQAGDYG. The CDR3, in full, reads CAWTPYQAGDYGYTF.